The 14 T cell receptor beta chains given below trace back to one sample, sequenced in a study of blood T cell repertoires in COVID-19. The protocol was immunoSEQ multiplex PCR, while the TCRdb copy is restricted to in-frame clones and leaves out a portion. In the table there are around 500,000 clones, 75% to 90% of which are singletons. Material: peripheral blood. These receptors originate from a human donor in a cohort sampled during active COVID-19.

The CDR3 bases are TGTGCCAGCAGCTTCCTCCTAGCGGCAAACAATGAGCAGTTCTTC. It specifies CASSFLLAANNEQFF. The chain uses TRBV5-5 and TRBJ2-1; 7 bases map to TRBD2. Germline-derived CDR1 and CDR2 are SGHKS and YYEKEE (reference sequence). The junction had 7 bases not matched to a gene; V was cut back by 2 bases and J by 5 bases. CDR3 length: 15 amino acids. The whole variable domain, filled in from reference TRBV5-5 and TRBJ2-1, reads DAGVTQSPTHLIKTRGQQVTLRCSPISGHKSVSWYQQVLGQGPQFIFQYYEKEERGRGNFPDRFSARQFPNYSSELNVNALLLGDSALYLCASSFLLAANNEQFFGPGTRLTVL.

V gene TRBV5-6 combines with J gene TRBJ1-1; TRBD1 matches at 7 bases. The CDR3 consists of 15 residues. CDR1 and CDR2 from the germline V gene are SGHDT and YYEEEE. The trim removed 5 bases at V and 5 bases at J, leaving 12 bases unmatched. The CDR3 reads CASSPSTGVGTEAFF. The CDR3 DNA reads TGTGCCAGCAGTCCTTCCACAGGGGTAGGGACTGAAGCTTTCTTT.

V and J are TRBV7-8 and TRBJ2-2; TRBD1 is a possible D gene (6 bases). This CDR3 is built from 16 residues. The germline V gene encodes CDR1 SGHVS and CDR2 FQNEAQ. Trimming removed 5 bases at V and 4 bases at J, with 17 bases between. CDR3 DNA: TGTGCCAGCAGCCCGTGGGCCTCCAGGGGCACCGGGGAGCTGTTTTTT. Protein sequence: CASSPWASRGTGELFF.

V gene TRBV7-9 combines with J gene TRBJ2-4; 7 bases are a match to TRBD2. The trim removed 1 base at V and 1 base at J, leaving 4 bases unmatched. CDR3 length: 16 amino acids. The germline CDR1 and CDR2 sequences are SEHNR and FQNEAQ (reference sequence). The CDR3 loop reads CASSLVAGAAKNIQYF. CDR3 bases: TGTGCCAGCAGCTTAGTCGCGGGAGCGGCCAAAAACATTCAGTACTTC.

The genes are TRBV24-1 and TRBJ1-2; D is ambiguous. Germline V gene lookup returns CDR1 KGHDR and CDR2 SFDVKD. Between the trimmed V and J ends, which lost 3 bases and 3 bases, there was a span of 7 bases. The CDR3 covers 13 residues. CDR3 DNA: TGTGCCACCAGTGATGGTACTCACTATGGCTACACCTTC. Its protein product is CATSDGTHYGYTF.

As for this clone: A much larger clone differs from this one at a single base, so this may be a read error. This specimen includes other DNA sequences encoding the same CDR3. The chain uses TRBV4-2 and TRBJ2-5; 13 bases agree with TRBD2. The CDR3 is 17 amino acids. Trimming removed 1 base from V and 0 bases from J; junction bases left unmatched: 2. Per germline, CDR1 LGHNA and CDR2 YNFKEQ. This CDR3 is CASSQGGLAGYQETQYF. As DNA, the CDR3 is TGTGCCAGCAGCCAAGGGGGACTAGCGGGGTACCAAGAGACCCAGTACTTC.

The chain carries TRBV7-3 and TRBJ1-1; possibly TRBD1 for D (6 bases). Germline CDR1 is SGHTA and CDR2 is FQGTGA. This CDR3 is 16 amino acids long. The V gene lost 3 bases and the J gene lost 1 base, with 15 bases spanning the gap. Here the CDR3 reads CASSFNRQATNTEAFF. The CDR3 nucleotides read TGTGCCAGCAGCTTCAACCGACAGGCGACGAACACTGAAGCTTTCTTT.

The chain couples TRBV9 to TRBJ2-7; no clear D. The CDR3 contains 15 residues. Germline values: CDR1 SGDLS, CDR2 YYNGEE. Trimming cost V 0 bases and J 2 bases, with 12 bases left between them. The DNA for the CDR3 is TGTGCCAGCAGCGTAGCCGACTCATCCACCTACGAGCAGTACTTC. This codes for CASSVADSSTYEQYF.

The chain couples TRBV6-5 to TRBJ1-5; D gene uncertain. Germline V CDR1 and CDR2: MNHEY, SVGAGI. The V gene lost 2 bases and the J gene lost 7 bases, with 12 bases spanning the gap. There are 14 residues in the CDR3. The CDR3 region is CASSYTTASQPQHF. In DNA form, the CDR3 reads TGTGCCAGCAGTTACACCACAGCTAGCCAGCCCCAGCATTTT.

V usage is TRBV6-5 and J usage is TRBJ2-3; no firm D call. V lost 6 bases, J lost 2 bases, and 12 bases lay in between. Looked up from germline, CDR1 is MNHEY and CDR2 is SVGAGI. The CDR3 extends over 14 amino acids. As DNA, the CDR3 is TGTGCCAGCAGACCCCCCAGACTCACAGATACGCAGTATTTT. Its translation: CASRPPRLTDTQYF.

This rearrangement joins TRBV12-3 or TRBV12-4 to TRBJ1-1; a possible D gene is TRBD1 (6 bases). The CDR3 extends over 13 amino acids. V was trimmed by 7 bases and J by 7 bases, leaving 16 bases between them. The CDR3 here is CASNLWTANEAFF. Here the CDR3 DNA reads TGTGCCAGCAATCTATGGACAGCCAATGAAGCTTTCTTT.

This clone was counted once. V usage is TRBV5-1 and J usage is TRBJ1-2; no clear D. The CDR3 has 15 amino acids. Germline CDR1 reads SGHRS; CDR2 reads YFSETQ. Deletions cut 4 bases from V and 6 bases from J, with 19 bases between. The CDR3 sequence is CASSLSTTYFDGYTF. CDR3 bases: TGCGCCAGCAGCCTCTCGACAACGTATTTTGATGGCTACACCTTC.

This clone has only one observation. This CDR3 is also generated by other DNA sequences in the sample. CDR3 sequence reads: CASSFGGTGANVLTF. The CDR3 DNA reads as TGCGCCAGCAGCTTCGGGGGGACTGGGGCCAACGTCCTGACTTTC. The rearrangement joins TRBV5-1 to TRBJ2-6, with 7 bases matching TRBD2. This CDR3 contains 15 residues. With 2 bases clipped from V and 2 bases from J, the junction kept 1 base outside the gene matches. The V gene's germline CDR1 is SGHRS and CDR2 YFSETQ. Together with reference TRBV5-1 and TRBJ2-6, the CDR3 gives the full variable domain: KAGVTQTPRYLIKTRGQQVTLSCSPISGHRSVSWYQQTPGQGLQFLFEYFSETQRNKGNFPGRFSGRQFSNSRSEMNVSTLELGDSALYLCASSFGGTGANVLTFGAGSRLTVL.

As DNA, the CDR3 is TGTGCCAGCAGCCTACAGGGGGTAGACCTCTACGAGCAGTACTTC. Protein: CASSLQGVDLYEQYF. The J gene is TRBJ2-7, the V gene TRBV7-9, with TRBD1 identical over 8 bases. Germline V CDR1 and CDR2: SEHNR, FQNEAQ (reference sequence). The CDR3 contains 15 residues. V was clipped by 5 bases and J by 3 bases; unmatched bases: 9.